The clone carrying this TCR beta chain was detected a few times. This sample stems from a study of molecular identifiers for immune sequencing clone quantification. Overall study context: Replicates partitioned RNA from approximately 20,000 or 100,000 naive CD8 cells into five parts, sequencing four.

Sorted cells numbering about 19,000 to 1,100,000, with 10%, 30% or 50% RNA, yielded the naive CD8 libraries. Germline V CDR1 and CDR2: MDHEN, SYDVKM. Trimming cost V 7 bases and J 3 bases; bases outside gene matches: 6. This CDR3 contains 14 residues. One entry per CDR3 protein, called by TCRdb with MiXCR from the PCR reads. The repertoire holds some 580,000 distinct CDR3 sequences, approximately 24% seen once, with 0.78% in the top ten. Input material: naive CD8+ T cells from blood, with Jurkat cell RNA spiked in. Described subset: FACS-sorted CD8+CD4-CCR7+CD45RA+ naive T cells. The source of this sequence is a human donor in good health. Some libraries in this study had Jurkat cell RNA spiked in. The chain couples TRBV28 to TRBJ2-1; 7 nucleotides match TRBD1. The CDR3 DNA reads as TGTGCCAGCAAAAGGACAGGAGACTACAATGAGCAGTTCTTC. Its translation is CASKRTGDYNEQFF.